A single T cell receptor (beta chain) is shown here with its context. The target antigen is unknown. The PCR used 60 Vbeta and 13 Jbeta primers. Only in-frame clones appear in the TCRdb table, and some are missing; sequencing was by immunoSEQ multiplex PCR. Of 55,000 to 80,000 clones in the sample, 70% to 75% are singletons; the top ten hold 22%. This sample stems from a study of cytomegalovirus exposure and HLA in healthy donors. About the study: Researchers found that roughly 81% of fewer than 450 genotyped donors fell within the Caucasian-associated ancestry cluster.

Study-level findings and limits: Productive rates of about 87% or about 30% were seen for most TCR beta V segments in an earlier analysis. Most TCR sequences showed up rarely, but some public TCRs showed up in many donors.

Healthy bone marrow donors made up the cohort. Material: PBMCs. This TCR was recovered from a woman under 40 in good health and CMV-seropositive.

CDR3 amino acids: CSVAENTGELFF. CDR3 nucleotides: TGCAGCGTCGCAGAGAACACCGGGGAGCTGTTTTTT. This chain uses TRBV29-1 with TRBJ2-2; D not resolved. Germline V gene data show CDR1 as SQVTM and CDR2 as ANQGSEA. Between the trimmed V and J ends, which lost 6 bases and 1 base, there was a span of 6 bases. The CDR3 runs to 12 residues.